This T cell receptor beta chain was obtained from a study of spatial heterogeneity in lung cancer. TCRdb analysed the 5' RACE reads with MiXCR anew, one entry per CDR3 protein. The table lists about 120,000 distinct CDR3 sequences, 12% of them singletons. The CDR3 runs to 15 residues. V was clipped by 4 bases and J by 1 base; unmatched bases: 6. Per germline, CDR1 KGHSH and CDR2 LQKENI. This sample's time point: blood at routine non-recurrence follow-up after resection. No cell sorting; template was whole RNA from tumor, lung tissue or PBMC. The clonotype originates from a male donor with early-stage non-small cell lung cancer. This chain connects TRBV18 to TRBJ1-2; 7 nucleotides align to TRBD1. Sequencing was performed on PBMCs, taken at follow-up. CDR3 nucleotides: TGTGCCAGCTCACTTACAGGGGACCTTAACTATGGCTACACCTTC. Its protein is CASSLTGDLNYGYTF.